These 21 T cell receptor beta chains originate from one sample sequenced in a study of blood T cell repertoires in COVID-19. Clones were sequenced by immunoSEQ multiplex PCR, and TCRdb holds only the in-frame ones, with some missing. The sample has about 430,000 clones; 80% to 90% are singletons. Sequenced sample: PBMCs or T cells enriched from blood (not recorded which). Receptor source: a man younger than 40 who had recovered from COVID-19.

The J gene is TRBJ1-4, the V gene TRBV13; D not resolved. CDR3 length: 14 residues. V was cut by 3 bases and J by 4 bases, with 9 bases left in between. CDR1 and CDR2 (germline): PRHDT, FYEKMQ (reference sequence). CDR3 coding DNA: TGTGCCAGCAGCTTTTCGGGGAGTAATGAAAAACTGTTTTTT. The encoded protein is CASSFSGSNEKLFF.

This rearrangement joins TRBV19 to TRBJ1-2; D remains unclear. The germline V and J ends were trimmed by 7 bases and 2 bases, with 11 bases remaining between them. CDR1 is LNHDA and CDR2 is SQIVND in the germline V gene (reference sequence). This CDR3 comprises 13 residues. The CDR3 is CASKGEVNYGYTF. Written as DNA, the CDR3 is TGTGCCAGTAAAGGAGAAGTGAACTATGGCTACACCTTC.

The J gene is TRBJ2-2, the V gene TRBV5-1; 9 bases fit TRBD2. CDR1 is SGHRS, CDR2 YFSETQ, per germline. V shed 2 bases, J shed 1 base, and the junction held 3 bases outside the gene matches. There are 16 residues in the CDR3. The CDR3 here is CASSLVTSGNTGELFF. The CDR3 bases are TGCGCCAGCAGCTTAGTGACTAGCGGGAACACCGGGGAGCTGTTTTTT.

The rearrangement joins TRBV4-1 to TRBJ1-2; possibly TRBD1 for D (5 bases). V lost 4 bases and J lost 7, with 16 bases in between. The CDR3 consists of 14 residues. CDR1 and CDR2 from the germline V gene are MGHRA and YSYEKL. The DNA of the CDR3 is TGCGCCAGCAGCCCGGACATGGGGCAGGGTGGCTACACCTTC. It is translated as CASSPDMGQGGYTF.

The CDR3 DNA follows: TGTGCCAGCAGTGAGGGGACTAGGCCCTACTACGAGCAGTACTTC. Encoded protein: CASSEGTRPYYEQYF. The genes are TRBV27 and TRBJ2-7; 8 nucleotides agree with TRBD2. Per the germline V gene, CDR1 is MNHEY and CDR2 is SMNVEV (reference sequence). V was pared by 5 bases and J by 3 bases, with 9 bases of the junction left unmatched. The CDR3 is made up of 15 amino acids.

This chain connects TRBV29-1 to TRBJ1-1; no firm D call. From germline, CDR1 is SQVTM and CDR2 ANQGSEA. This CDR3 is 13 amino acids long. The V end lost 7 bases, the J end lost 3 bases, and 15 bases lay between the germline ends. CDR3 nucleotide sequence: TGCAGCGCCAGTGGGCCAGCCCACACTGAAGCTTTCTTT. It yields the protein CSASGPAHTEAFF.

The J gene is TRBJ1-1, the V gene TRBV20-1; D is unresolved. The CDR3 runs to 10 residues. Germline-derived CDR1 and CDR2 are DFQATT and SNEGSKA (reference sequence). V lost 1 base and J lost 12, with 9 bases in between. CDR3 residues: CSARGTGTFF. Here the CDR3 DNA reads TGCAGTGCTAGAGGGACCGGGACTTTCTTT.

The chain carries TRBV10-3 and TRBJ1-2, with 9 positions matching TRBD1. J was trimmed by 8 bases and V by 6 bases; bases with no gene match: 4. Germline-derived CDR1 and CDR2 are ENHRY and SYGVKD. This CDR3 contains 12 residues. The CDR3 sequence: CAISGTGSGYTF. CDR3 in DNA: TGTGCCATCAGCGGGACAGGGTCGGGCTACACCTTC.

The genes are TRBV5-5 and TRBJ2-7; D perhaps matches TRBD2 (6 bases). CDR3 length: 12 amino acids. Germline CDR1 SGHKS, CDR2 YYEKEE (reference sequence). Trimming stripped 5 bases from V and 6 bases from J, with 12 bases between. The CDR3: CASRFSGGEQYF. For the CDR3, the DNA is TGTGCCAGCAGATTTTCCGGGGGCGAGCAGTACTTC.

J is TRBJ1-4 and V is TRBV5-6, with TRBD1 as a possible D gene (6 bases). Germline V gives CDR1 SGHDT, CDR2 YYEEEE. V lost 2 bases, J lost 4 bases, and 9 bases lay in between. The CDR3 contains 14 residues. The CDR3 is CASSFGQRNEKLFF. The CDR3 DNA sequence: TGTGCCAGCAGCTTCGGACAGCGTAATGAAAAACTGTTTTTT.

The rearrangement joins TRBV2 to TRBJ2-5; TRBD1 matches at 10 bases. The CDR3 is 15 amino acids. J was trimmed by 7 bases and V by 5 bases; bases with no gene match: 10. In germline, CDR1 is SNHLY, CDR2 FYNNEI. CDR3 loop: CASSRGQGLGGTQYF. CDR3 sequence (DNA): TGTGCCAGCAGTCGGGGACAGGGGTTAGGAGGGACCCAGTACTTC.

The J gene is TRBJ1-6, the V gene TRBV19, with 9 bases fitting TRBD1. CDR3 length equals 15 residues. V lost 8 bases and J lost 7; bases outside the gene matches: 9. Germline V gene data show CDR1 as LNHDA and CDR2 as SQIVND (reference sequence). The CDR3 reads CASSTGDRVNSPLHF. CDR3 in DNA: TGTGCCAGTTCAACCGGGGACAGGGTAAATTCACCCCTCCACTTT.

This clone has only a few counts. This chain links TRBV19 with TRBJ2-1; D is unclear. Per germline, CDR1 LNHDA and CDR2 SQIVND (reference sequence). Trimming removed 0 bases from V and 4 bases from J, with 13 bases in between. The CDR3 covers 16 residues. The chain's CDR3 is CASSIDLPGKYNEQFF. The CDR3 nucleotides read TGTGCCAGTAGTATAGATCTGCCAGGTAAATACAATGAGCAGTTCTTC.

The chain combines TRBV5-1 with TRBJ2-5, with unresolved D. V dropped 5 bases and J dropped 1 base, with 12 bases sitting between them. Germline V CDR1 and CDR2: SGHRS, YFSETQ. This CDR3 is 14 amino acids long. The CDR3 is CASRSGVLQETQYF. The CDR3 bases are TGCGCCAGCAGGTCTGGAGTACTCCAAGAGACCCAGTACTTC.

This sequence joins TRBV3-1 (or the pseudogene TRBV3-2) and TRBJ2-7, with D tentatively TRBD2 (6 bases). CDR1 and CDR2 from the germline V gene are LGHDT and YNNKEL (reference sequence). V was shortened by 5 bases and J by 3 bases, with 14 bases between the two germline ends. The CDR3 has 14 amino acids. The CDR3 region has the DNA TGTGCCAGCAGCAACTCCGGGACTTACTACGAGCAGTACTTC. Its protein is CASSNSGTYYEQYF.

The chain joins TRBV3-1 (or the pseudogene TRBV3-2) to TRBJ1-1; 7 bases match TRBD1. Germline V lookup: CDR1 LGHDT, CDR2 YNNKEL (reference sequence). This CDR3 region has 14 residues. V trimming: 1 base; J trimming: 6 bases; junction bases outside the gene matches: 5. CDR3 coding DNA: TGTGCCAGCAGCCAAGTGAGGGGGCGCGCTGAAGCTTTCTTT. Its translation is CASSQVRGRAEAFF.

This chain links TRBV11-1 with TRBJ1-2; 9 nucleotides align to TRBD1. The CDR3 has 14 residues. J lost 8 bases, V lost 5 bases, and 9 bases had no gene match. CDR1 is SGHAT and CDR2 is FQDESV in the germline V gene (reference sequence). The CDR3 sequence: CASSPARGQGGYTF. The DNA for the CDR3 is TGTGCCAGCAGCCCCGCTCGGGGACAGGGCGGCTACACCTTC.

The chain joins TRBV7-9 to TRBJ2-1; 8 bases fit TRBD2. Trimming at V came to 4 bases and at J to 6 bases, leaving 5 bases not matched to a gene. The CDR3 runs to 14 residues. Germline loops: CDR1 SEHNR, CDR2 FQNEAQ (reference sequence). The CDR3 bases are TGTGCCAGCAGCTACGGACTAGCCGCCAATGAGCAGTTCTTC. It codes for CASSYGLAANEQFF.

The chain carries TRBV5-1 and TRBJ2-3; D ambiguous. Trimming removed 3 bases at V and 12 bases at J, with 14 bases between. CDR1 and CDR2 (germline): SGHRS, YFSETQ. The CDR3 is 12 amino acids. CDR3 residues: CASSSEIGFQYF. CDR3 DNA sequence: TGCGCCAGCAGCTCGGAGATCGGCTTTCAGTATTTT.

The CDR3 bases are TGTGCCAGCAGTTTAACCTTCAGGGAAGGCTACACCTTC. Protein product: CASSLTFREGYTF. The chain is built from TRBV27 and TRBJ1-2; perhaps TRBD1 as D (5 bases). The CDR3 is made up of 13 amino acids. The V end lost 2 bases, the J end lost 8 bases, and 12 bases lay between the germline ends. Germline V gene sequence: CDR1 MNHEY, CDR2 SMNVEV (reference sequence).

The chain links TRBV12-3 or TRBV12-4 to TRBJ1-2; D call uncertain. The CDR3 length is 13 residues. V lost 9 bases to trimming and J lost 6 bases, with 17 bases between them. The CDR3 sequence: CASDGPQRDGYTF. CDR3 coding DNA: TGTGCCAGTGACGGACCGCAGAGGGATGGCTACACCTTC.